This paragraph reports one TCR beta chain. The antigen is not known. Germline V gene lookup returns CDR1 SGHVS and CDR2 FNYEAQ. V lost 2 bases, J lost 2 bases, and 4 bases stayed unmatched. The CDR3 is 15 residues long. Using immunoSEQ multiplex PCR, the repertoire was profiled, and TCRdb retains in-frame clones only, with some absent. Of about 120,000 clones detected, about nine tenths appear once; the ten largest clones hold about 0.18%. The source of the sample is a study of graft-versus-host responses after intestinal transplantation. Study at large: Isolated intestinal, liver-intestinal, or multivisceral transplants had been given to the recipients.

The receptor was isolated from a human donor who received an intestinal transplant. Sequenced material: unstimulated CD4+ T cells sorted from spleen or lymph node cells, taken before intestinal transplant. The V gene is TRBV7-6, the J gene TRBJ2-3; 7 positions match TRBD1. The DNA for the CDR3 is TGTGCCAGCAGCTTAAGGACAGGTGCCACAGATACGCAGTATTTT. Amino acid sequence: CASSLRTGATDTQYF. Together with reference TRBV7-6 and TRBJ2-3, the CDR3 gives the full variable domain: GAGVSQSPRYKVTKRGQDVALRCDPISGHVSLYWYRQALGQGPEFLTYFNYEAQQDKSGLPNDRFSAERPEGSISTLTIQRTEQRDSAMYRCASSLRTGATDTQYFGPGTRLTVL.